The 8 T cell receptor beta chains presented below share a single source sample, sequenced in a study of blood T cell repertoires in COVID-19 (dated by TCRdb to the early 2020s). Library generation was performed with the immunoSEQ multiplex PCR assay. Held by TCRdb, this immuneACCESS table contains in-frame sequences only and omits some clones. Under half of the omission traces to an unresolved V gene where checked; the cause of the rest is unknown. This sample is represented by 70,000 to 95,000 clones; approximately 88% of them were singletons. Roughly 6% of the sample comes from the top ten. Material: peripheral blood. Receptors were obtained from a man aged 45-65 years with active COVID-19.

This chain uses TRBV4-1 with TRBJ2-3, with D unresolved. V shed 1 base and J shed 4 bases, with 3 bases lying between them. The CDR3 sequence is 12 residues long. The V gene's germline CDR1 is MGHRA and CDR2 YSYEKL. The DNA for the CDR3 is TGCGCCAGCAGCCAAGCTGCAGATACGCAGTATTTT. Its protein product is CASSQAADTQYF.

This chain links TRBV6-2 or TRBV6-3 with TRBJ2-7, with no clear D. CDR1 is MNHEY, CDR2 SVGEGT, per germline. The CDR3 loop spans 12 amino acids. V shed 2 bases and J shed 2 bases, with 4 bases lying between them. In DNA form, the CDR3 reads TGTGCCAGCAGTTACCCCACCTACGAGCAGTACTTC. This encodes CASSYPTYEQYF.

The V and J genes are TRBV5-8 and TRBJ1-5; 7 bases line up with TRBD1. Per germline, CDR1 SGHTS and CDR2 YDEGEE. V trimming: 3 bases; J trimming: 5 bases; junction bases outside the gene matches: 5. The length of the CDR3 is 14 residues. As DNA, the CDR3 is TGTGCCAGCAGCTCCAGCGACAGGGATCAGCCCCAGCATTTT. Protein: CASSSSDRDQPQHF.

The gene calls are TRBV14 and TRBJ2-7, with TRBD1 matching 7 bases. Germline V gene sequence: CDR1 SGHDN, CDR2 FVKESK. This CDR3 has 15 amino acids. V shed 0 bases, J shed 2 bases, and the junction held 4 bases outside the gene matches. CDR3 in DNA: TGTGCCAGCAGCCAAGAACAGGGGCTAACCTACGAGCAGTACTTC. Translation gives CASSQEQGLTYEQYF.

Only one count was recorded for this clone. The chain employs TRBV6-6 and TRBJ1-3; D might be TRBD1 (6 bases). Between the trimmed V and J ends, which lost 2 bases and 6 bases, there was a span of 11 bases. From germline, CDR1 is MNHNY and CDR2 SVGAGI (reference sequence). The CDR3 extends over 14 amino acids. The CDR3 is CASSYGRGINTIYF. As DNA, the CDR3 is TGTGCCAGCAGTTACGGCAGGGGAATAAACACCATATATTTT.

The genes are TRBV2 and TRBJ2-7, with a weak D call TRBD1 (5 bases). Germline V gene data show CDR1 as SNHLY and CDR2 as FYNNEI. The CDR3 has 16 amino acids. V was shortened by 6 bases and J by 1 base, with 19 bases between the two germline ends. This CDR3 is CASSAVGQGRSYEQYF. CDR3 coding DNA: TGTGCCAGCAGCGCAGTTGGGCAGGGTAGGTCCTACGAGCAGTACTTC.

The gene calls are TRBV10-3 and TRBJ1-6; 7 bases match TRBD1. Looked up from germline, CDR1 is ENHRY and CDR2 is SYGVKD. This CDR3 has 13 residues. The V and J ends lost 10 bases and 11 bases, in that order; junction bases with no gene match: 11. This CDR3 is CASTGTERTPLHF. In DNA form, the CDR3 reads TGTGCCAGCACCGGGACAGAGAGGACACCCCTCCACTTT.

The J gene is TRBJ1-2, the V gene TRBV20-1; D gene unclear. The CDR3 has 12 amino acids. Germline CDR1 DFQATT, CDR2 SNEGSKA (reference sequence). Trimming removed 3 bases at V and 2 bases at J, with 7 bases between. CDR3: CSASRANYGYTF. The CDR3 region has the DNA TGCAGTGCTAGTAGAGCGAACTATGGCTACACCTTC.